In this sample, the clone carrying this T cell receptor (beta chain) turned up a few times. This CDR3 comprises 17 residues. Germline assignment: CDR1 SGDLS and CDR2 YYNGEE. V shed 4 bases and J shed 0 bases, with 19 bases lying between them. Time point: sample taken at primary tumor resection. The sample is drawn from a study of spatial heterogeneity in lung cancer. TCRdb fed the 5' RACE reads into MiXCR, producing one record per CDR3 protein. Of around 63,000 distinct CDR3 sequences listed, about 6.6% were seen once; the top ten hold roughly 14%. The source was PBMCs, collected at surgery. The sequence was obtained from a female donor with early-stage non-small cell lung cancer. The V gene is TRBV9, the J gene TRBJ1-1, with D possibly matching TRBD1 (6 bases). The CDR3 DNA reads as TGTGCCAGCAGCCCGCGGGGGCCAATGCCCATGAACACTGAAGCTTTCTTT. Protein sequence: CASSPRGPMPMNTEAFF.